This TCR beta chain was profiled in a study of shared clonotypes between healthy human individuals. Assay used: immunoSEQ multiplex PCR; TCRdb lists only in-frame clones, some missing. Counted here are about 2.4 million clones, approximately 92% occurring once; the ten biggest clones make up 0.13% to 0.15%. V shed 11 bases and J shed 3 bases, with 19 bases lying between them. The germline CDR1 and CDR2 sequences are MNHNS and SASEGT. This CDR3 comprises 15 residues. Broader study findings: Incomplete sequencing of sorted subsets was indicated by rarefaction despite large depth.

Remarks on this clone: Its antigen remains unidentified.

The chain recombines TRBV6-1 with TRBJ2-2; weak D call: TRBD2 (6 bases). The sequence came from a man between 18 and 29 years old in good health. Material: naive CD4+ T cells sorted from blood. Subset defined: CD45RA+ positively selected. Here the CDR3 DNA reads TGTGCCGCCAGAGGCCGGGGGTTCGACACCGGGGAGCTGTTTTTT. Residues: CAARGRGFDTGELFF.